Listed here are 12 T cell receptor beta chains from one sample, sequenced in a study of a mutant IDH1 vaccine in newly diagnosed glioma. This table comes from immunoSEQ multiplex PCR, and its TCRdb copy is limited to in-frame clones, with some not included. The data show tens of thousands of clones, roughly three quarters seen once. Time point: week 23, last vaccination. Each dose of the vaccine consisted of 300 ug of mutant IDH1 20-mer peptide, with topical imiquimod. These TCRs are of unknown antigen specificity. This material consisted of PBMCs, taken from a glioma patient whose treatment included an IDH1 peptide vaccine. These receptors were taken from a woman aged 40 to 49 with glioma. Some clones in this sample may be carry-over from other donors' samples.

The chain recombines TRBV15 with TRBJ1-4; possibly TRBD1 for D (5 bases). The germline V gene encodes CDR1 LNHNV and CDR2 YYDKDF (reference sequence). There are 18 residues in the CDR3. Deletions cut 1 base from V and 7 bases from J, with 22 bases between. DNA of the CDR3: TGTGCCACCAGCAGAGGATGGGGCTCGTTTCTTATAGGTGAAAAACTGTTTTTT. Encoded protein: CATSRGWGSFLIGEKLFF.

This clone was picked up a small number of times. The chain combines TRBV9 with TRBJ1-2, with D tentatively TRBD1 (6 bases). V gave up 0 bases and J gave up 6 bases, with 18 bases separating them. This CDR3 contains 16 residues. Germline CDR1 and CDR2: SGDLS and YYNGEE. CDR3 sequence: CASSVASEGGTNGYTF. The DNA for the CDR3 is TGTGCCAGCAGCGTAGCCTCGGAGGGGGGCACAAATGGCTACACCTTC.

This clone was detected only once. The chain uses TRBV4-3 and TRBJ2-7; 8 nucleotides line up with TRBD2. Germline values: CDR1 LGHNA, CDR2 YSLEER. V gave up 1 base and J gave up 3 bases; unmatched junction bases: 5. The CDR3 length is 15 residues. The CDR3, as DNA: TGCGCCAGCAGCCAAGGGCTCGGGACTAGCTACGAGCAGTACTTC. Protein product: CASSQGLGTSYEQYF.

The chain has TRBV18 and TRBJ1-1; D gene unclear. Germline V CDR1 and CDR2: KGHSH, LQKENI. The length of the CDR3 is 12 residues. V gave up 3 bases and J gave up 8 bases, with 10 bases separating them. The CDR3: CASSPGGLEAFF. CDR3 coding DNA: TGTGCCAGCTCACCGGGAGGTTTGGAAGCTTTCTTT.

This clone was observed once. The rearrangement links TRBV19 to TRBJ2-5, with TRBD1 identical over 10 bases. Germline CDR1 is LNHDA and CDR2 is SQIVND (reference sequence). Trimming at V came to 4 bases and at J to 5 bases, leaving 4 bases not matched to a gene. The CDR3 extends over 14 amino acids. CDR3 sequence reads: CASSTDRGRETQYF. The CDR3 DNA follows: TGTGCCAGTAGTACCGACAGGGGGCGGGAGACCCAGTACTTC.

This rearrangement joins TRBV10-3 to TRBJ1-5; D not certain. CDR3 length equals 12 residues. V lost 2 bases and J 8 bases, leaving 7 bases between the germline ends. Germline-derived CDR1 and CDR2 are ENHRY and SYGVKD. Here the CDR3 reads CAISENEEPQHF. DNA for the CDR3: TGTGCCATCAGTGAGAATGAGGAGCCCCAGCATTTT.

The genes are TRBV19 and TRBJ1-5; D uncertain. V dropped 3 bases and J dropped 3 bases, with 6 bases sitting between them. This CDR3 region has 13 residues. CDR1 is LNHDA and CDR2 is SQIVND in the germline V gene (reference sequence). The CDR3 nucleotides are TGTGCCAGTAGTATCGGCATCAATCAGCCCCAGCATTTT. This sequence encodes CASSIGINQPQHF. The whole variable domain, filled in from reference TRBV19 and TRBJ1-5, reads DGGITQSPKYLFRKEGQNVTLSCEQNLNHDAMYWYRQDPGQGLRLIYYSQIVNDFQKGDIAEGYSVSREKKESFPLTVTSAQKNPTAFYLCASSIGINQPQHFGDGTRLSIL.

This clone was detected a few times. This CDR3 is CASSEGGYGYTF. CDR3 nucleotide sequence: TGTGCCAGTTCGGAGGGAGGCTATGGCTACACCTTC. V and J are TRBV6-6 and TRBJ1-2; D unclear. The germline gives CDR1 MNHNY, CDR2 SVGAGI (reference sequence). The CDR3 runs to 12 residues. V lost 9 bases, J lost 4 bases, and 12 bases lay in between.

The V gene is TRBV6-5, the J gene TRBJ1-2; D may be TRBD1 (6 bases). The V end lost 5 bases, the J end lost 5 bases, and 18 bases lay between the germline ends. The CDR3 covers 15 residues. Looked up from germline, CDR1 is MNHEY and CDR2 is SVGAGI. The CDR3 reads CASSRARQGIYGYTF. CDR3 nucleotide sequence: TGTGCCAGCAGTCGTGCCCGGCAGGGGATATATGGCTACACCTTC.

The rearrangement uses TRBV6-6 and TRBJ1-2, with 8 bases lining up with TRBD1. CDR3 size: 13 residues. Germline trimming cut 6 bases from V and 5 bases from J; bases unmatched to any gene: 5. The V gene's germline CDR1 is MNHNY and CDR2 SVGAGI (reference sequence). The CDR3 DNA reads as TGTGCCAGCAGGGAACAGGGGGGATATGGCTACACCTTC. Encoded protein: CASREQGGYGYTF.

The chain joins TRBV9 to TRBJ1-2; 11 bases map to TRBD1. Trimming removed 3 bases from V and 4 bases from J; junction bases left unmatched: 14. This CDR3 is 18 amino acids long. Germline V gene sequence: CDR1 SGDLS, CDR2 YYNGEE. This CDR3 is CASSGSGTGGSPLYGYTF. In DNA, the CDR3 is TGTGCCAGCAGCGGAAGCGGGACAGGGGGTTCCCCCCTCTATGGCTACACCTTC. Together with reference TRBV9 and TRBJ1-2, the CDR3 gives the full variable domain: DSGVTQTPKHLITATGQRVTLRCSPRSGDLSVYWYQQSLDQGLQFLIQYYNGEERAKGNILERFSAQQFPDLHSELNLSSLELGDSALYFCASSGSGTGGSPLYGYTFGSGTRLTVV.

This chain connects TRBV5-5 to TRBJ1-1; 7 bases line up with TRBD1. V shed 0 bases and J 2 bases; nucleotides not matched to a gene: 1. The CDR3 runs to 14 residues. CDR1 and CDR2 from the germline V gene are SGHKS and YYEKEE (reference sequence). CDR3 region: CASSLVGGNTEAFF. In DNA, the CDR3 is TGTGCCAGCAGCTTGGTAGGGGGCAACACTGAAGCTTTCTTT.